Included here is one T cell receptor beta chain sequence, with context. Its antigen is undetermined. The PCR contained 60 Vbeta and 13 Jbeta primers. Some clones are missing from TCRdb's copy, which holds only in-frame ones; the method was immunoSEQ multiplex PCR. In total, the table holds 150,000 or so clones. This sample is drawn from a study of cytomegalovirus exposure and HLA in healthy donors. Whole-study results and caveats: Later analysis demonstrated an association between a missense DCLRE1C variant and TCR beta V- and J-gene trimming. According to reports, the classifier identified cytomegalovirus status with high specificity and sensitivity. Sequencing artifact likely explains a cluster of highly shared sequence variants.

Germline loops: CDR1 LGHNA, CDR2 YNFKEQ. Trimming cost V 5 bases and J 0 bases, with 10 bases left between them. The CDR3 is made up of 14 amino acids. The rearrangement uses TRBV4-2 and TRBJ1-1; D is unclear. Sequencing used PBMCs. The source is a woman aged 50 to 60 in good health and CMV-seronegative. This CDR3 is CASSLQRMNTEAFF. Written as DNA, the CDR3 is TGTGCCAGCAGCTTACAGAGAATGAACACTGAAGCTTTCTTT.